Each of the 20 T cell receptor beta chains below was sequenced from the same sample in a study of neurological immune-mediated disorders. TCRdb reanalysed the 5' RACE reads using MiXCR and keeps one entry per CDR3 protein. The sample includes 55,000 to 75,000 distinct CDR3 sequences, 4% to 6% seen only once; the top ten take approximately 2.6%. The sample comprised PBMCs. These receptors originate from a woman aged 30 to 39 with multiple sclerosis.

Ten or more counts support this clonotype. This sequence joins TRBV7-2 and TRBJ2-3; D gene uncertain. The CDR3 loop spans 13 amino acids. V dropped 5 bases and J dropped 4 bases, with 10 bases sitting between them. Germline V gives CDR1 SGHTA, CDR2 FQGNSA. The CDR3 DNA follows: TGTGCCAGCAGCCACCAGGTGGCAGATACGCAGTATTTT. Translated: CASSHQVADTQYF.

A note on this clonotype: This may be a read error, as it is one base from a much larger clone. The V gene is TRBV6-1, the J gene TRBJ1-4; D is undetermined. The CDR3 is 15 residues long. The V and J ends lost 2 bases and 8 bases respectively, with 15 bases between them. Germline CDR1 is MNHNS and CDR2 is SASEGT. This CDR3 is CASSESFESGEKLFF. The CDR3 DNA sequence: TGTGCCAGCAGTGAATCCTTCGAAAGCGGGGAAAAACTGTTTTTT.

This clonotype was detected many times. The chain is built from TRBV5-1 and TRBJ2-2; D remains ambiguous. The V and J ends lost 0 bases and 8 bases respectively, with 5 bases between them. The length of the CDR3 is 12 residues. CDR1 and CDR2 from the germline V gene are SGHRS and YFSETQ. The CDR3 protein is CASSLERGELFF. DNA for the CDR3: TGCGCCAGCAGCTTGGAGCGTGGGGAGCTGTTTTTT. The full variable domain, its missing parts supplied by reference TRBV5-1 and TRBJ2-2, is KAGVTQTPRYLIKTRGQQVTLSCSPISGHRSVSWYQQTPGQGLQFLFEYFSETQRNKGNFPGRFSGRQFSNSRSEMNVSTLELGDSALYLCASSLERGELFFGEGSRLTVL.

The CDR3 protein is CASSPTKTLDGYTF. Here the CDR3 DNA reads TGTGCCAGCAGCCCGACGAAGACCCTTGATGGCTACACCTTC. The chain carries TRBV5-5 and TRBJ1-2, with D unresolved. The CDR3 is 14 residues long. Trimming removed 4 bases from V and 6 bases from J, with 16 bases in between. CDR1 is SGHKS and CDR2 is YYEKEE in the germline V gene (reference sequence).

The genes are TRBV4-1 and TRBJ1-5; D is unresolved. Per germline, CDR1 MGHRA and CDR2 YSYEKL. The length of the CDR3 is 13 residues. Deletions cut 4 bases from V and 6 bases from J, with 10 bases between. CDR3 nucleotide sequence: TGCGCCAGCAGCCCGAGCGACGGTCAGCCCCAGCATTTT. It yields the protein CASSPSDGQPQHF.

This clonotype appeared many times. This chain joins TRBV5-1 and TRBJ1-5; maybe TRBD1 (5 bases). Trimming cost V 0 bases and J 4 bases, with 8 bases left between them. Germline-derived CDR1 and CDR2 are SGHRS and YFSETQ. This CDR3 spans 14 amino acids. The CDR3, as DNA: TGCGCCAGCAGCTTGGGACAGCCTAATCAGCCCCAGCATTTT. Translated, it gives CASSLGQPNQPQHF.

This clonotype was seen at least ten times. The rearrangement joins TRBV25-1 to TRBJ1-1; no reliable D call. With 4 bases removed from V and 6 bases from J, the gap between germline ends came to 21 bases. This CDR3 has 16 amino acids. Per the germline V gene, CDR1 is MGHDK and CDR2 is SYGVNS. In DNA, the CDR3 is TGTGCCAGCAGTGCCATCCGGGGATTCCTCGACGCTGAAGCTTTCTTT. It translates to CASSAIRGFLDAEAFF.

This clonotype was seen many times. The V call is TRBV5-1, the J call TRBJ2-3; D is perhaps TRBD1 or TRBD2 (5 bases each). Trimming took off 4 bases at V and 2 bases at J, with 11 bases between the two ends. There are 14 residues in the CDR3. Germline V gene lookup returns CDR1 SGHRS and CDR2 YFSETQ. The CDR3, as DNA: TGCGCCAGCAGCCTGGGGGAACCCACAGATACGCAGTATTTT. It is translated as CASSLGEPTDTQYF.

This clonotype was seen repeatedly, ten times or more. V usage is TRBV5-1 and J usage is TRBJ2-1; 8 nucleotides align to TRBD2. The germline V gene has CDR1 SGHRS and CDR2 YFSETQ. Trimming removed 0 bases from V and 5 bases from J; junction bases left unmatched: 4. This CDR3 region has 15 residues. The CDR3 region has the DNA TGCGCCAGCAGCTTGGTAGGTAGCGGGGACAATGAGCAGTTCTTC. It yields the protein CASSLVGSGDNEQFF.

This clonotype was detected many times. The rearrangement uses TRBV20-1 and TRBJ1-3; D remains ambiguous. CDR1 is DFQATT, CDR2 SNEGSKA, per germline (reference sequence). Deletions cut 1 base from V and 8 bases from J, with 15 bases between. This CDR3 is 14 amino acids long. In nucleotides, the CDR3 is TGCAGTGCTAGAGCGGTAGAGGGTCGGGACACCATATATTTT. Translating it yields CSARAVEGRDTIYF.

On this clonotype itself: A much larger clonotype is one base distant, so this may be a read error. This CDR3 reads CSAVVKGSTEAFF. The CDR3 DNA reads as TGCAGTGCCGTTGTTAAGGGGAGCACTGAAGCTTTCTTT. V is TRBV20-1 and J is TRBJ1-1; D possibly corresponds to TRBD1 (5 bases). The length of the CDR3 is 13 residues. In germline, CDR1 is DFQATT, CDR2 SNEGSKA (reference sequence). Trimming removed 6 bases at V and 4 bases at J, with 15 bases between.

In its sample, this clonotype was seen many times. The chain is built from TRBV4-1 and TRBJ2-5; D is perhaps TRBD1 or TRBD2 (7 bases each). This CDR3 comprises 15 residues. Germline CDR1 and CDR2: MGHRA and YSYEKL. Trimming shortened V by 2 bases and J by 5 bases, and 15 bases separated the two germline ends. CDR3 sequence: CASSQPGGGGETQYF. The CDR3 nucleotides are TGCGCCAGCAGCCAACCGGGGGGAGGGGGCGAGACCCAGTACTTC.

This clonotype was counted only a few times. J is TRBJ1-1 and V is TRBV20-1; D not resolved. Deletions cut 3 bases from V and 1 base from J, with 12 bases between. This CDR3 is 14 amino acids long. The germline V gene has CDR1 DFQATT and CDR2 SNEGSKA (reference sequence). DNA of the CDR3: TGCAGTGCTAGTTTCTTACCTGGGAACACTGAAGCTTTCTTT. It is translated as CSASFLPGNTEAFF.

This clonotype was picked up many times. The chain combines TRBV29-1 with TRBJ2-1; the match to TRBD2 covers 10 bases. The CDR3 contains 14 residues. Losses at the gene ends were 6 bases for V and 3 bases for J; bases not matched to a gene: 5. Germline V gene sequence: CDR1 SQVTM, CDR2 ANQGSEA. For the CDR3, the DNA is TGCAGCGTCCTACTAGCGGGGAACTACAATGAGCAGTTCTTC. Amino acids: CSVLLAGNYNEQFF.

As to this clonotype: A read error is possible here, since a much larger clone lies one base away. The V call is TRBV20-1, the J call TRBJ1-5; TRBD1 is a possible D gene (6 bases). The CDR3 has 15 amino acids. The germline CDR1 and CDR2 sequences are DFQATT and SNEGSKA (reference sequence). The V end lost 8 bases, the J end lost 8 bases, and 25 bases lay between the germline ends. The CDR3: CSTTGQKSPSEPQHF. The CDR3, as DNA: TGCAGTACCACGGGACAAAAAAGCCCCTCGGAGCCCCAGCATTTT.

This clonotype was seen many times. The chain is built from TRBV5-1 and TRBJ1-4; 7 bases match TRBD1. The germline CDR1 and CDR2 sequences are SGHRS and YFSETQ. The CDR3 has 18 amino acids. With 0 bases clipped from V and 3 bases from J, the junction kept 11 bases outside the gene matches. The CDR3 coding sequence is TGCGCCAGCAGCTTGGCGACAGGGAAGGGTGCGGCTAATGAAAAACTGTTTTTT. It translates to CASSLATGKGAANEKLFF.

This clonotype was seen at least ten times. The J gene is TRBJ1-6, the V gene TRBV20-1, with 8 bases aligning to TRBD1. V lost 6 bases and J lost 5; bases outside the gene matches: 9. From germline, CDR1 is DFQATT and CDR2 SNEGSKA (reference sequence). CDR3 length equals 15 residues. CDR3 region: CSAKSGGANNSPLHF. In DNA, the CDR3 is TGCAGTGCCAAATCAGGGGGCGCGAATAATTCACCCCTCCACTTT.

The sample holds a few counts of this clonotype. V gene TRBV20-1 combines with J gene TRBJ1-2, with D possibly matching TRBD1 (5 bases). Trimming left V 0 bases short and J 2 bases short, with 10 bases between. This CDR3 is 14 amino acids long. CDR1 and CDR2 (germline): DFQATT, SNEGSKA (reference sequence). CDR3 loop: CSAREQVKNYGYTF. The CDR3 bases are TGCAGTGCTAGAGAACAGGTGAAGAACTATGGCTACACCTTC.

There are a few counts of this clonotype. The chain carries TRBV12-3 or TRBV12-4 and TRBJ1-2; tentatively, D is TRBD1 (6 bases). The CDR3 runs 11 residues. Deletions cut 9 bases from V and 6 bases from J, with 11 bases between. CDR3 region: CASQQGNGYTF. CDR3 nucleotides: TGTGCCAGTCAACAGGGAAATGGCTACACCTTC.

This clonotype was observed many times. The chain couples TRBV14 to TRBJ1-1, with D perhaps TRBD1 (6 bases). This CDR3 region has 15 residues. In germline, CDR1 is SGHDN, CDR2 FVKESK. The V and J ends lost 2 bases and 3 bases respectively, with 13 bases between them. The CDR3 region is CASSQQGGGHTEAFF. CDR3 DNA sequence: TGTGCCAGCAGCCAACAGGGTGGGGGGCACACTGAAGCTTTCTTT.